The entry that follows covers one T cell receptor beta chain sequence. The antigen remains undetermined. The conserved closing phenylalanine or tryptophan is absent in this CDR3, likely reflecting a read error. The CDR3 consists of 14 residues. Trimming shortened V by 2 bases and J by 5 bases, and 15 bases separated the two germline ends. Germline CDR1 DFQATT, CDR2 SNEGSKA (reference sequence). The data belong to a study of T cells in Graves' hyperthyroidism and ophthalmopathy. RNA transcripts served as the template for amplifying TCR beta CDR3 regions. The HTBI set primed first-round TCR CDR3 RT-PCR. TCRdb re-called the multiplex PCR reads with MiXCR, one entry per CDR3 protein. Here the sample spans 550,000 to 600,000 distinct CDR3 sequences, approximately 15% being singletons. Study results and caveats: A 13 V-J signature model discriminated ophthalmopathy versus stable hyperthyroidism.

The source of the PBMCs was over 8.5 ml of fresh peripheral blood. This clonotype was sampled from a woman aged 18-29 years with Graves' ophthalmopathy. This chain links TRBV20-1 with TRBJ1-2; the D is unclear. Material: blood. The CDR3 spells CSARSPDGGYGYTL. As DNA, the CDR3 is TGCAGTGCTAGATCCCCGGACGGTGGGTATGGCTACACCCTC.